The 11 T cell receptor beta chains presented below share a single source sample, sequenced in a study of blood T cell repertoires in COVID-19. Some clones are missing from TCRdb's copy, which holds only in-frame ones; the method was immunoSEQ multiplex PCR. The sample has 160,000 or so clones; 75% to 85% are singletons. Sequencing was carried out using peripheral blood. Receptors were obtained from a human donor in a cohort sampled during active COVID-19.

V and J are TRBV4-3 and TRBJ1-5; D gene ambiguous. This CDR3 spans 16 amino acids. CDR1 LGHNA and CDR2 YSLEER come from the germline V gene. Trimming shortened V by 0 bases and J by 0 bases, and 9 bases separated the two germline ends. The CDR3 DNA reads TGCGCCAGCAGCCAAGAGGTAACCTATAGCAATCAGCCCCAGCATTTT. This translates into CASSQEVTYSNQPQHF.

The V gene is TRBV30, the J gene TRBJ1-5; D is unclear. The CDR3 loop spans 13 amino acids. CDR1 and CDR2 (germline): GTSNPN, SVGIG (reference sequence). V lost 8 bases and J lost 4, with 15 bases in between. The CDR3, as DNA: TGTGCCACCTCTGGGCAGGCTAATCAGCCCCAGCATTTT. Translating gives CATSGQANQPQHF.

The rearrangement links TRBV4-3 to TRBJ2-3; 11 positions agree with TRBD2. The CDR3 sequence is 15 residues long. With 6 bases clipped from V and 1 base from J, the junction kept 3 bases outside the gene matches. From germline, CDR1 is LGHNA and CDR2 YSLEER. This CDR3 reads CASSATSGGTDTQYF. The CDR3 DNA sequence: TGCGCCAGCAGTGCGACTAGCGGGGGCACAGATACGCAGTATTTT.

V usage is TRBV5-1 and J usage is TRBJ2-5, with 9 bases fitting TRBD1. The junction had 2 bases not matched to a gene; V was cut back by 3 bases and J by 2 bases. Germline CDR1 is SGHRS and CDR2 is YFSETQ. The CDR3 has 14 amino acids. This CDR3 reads CASSSQGAQETQYF. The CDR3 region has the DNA TGCGCCAGCAGCTCACAGGGGGCACAAGAGACCCAGTACTTC.

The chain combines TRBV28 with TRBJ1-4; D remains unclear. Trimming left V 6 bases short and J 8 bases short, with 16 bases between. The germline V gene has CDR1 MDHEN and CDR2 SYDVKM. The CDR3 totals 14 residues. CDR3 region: CASSRPGMREKLFF. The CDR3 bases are TGTGCCAGCAGCCGCCCCGGGATGCGAGAAAAACTGTTTTTT.

The CDR3: CASSYGTGSISPLHF. The CDR3 nucleotides are TGTGCCAGCAGTTACGGGACAGGGTCGATTTCACCCCTCCACTTT. J is TRBJ1-6 and V is TRBV6-2 or TRBV6-3; TRBD1 matches 9 bases. V lost 2 bases and J lost 9; bases outside the gene matches: 5. The CDR3 has 15 amino acids. Germline V gives CDR1 MNHEY, CDR2 SVGEGT.

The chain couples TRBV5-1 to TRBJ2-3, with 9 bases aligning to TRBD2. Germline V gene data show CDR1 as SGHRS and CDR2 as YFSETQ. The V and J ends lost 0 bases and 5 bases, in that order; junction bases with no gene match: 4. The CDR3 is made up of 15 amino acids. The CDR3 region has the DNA TGCGCCAGCAGCTTGGTGCTAGCGGGATTAGATACGCAGTATTTT. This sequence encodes CASSLVLAGLDTQYF.

For the CDR3, the DNA is TGTGCCAGCAGCGTAGATCCTTTGGGACAGGGGAATGGCTACACCTTC. Translation: CASSVDPLGQGNGYTF. The chain recombines TRBV9 with TRBJ1-2; 10 bases fit TRBD1. Germline V gene sequence: CDR1 SGDLS, CDR2 YYNGEE. V trimming: 0 bases; J trimming: 6 bases; junction bases outside the gene matches: 8. The CDR3 covers 16 residues.

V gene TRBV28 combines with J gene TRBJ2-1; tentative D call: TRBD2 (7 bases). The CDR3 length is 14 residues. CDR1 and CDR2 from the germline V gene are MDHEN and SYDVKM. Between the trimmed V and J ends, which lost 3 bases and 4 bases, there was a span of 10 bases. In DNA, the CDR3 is TGTGCCAGCAGTTTGAGGGGGGGTTACAATGAGCAGTTCTTC. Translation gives CASSLRGGYNEQFF.

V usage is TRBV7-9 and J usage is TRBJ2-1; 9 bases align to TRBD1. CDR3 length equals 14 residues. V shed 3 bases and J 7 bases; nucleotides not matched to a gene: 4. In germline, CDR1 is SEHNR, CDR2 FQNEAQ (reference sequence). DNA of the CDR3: TGTGCCAGCAGCTTTGGGACAGGGATGAATGAGCAGTTCTTC. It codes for CASSFGTGMNEQFF.

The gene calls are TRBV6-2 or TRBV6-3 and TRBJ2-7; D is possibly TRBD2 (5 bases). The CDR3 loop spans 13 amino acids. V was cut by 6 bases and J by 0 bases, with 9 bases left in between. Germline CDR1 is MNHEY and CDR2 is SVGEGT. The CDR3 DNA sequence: TGTGCCAGCAGCCTAACTAGCTCCTACGAGCAGTACTTC. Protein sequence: CASSLTSSYEQYF.